This TCR beta chain appears in the sequencing data of a study of T cell responses to AZD1222 COVID-19 vaccine. Sequencing used immunoSEQ multiplex PCR; TCRdb keeps in-frame clones, though not all of them. This table holds about 54,000 clones, 89% found once. The sequence was obtained from an adult who received the AZD1222 COVID-19 vaccine. The source material was peripheral blood, sampled 28 days after the second AZD1222 dose.

CDR3 coding DNA: TGTGCCAGCAGTGCCGTAGCGGGAAGGACAGATACGCAGTATTTT. It specifies CASSAVAGRTDTQYF. The J gene is TRBJ2-3, the V gene TRBV6-4; 8 nucleotides match TRBD2. Trimming took 4 bases from V and 3 from J; bases not matched to a gene: 6. The CDR3 runs to 15 residues. The germline gives CDR1 MRHNA, CDR2 SNTAGT.